This T cell receptor (beta chain) derives from a study of OX40 agonist ivuxolimab in advanced cancers. Across the study: Partial responses, seen in three patients, involved one hepatocellular carcinoma and two cutaneous melanomas.

Study-wide findings and caveats: Undetermined was the antigen specificity of the expanded peripheral T cells. Clonal expansion by week 6 occurred in CD4+ and CD8+ blood T cells (at 0.1 to 3.0 mg/kg). In the 0.1-3.0 mg/kg groups, partial responders showed among the lowest expansion.

Details on this clone: Its antigen is currently unknown.

Sequencing used immunoSEQ multiplex PCR; TCRdb keeps in-frame clones, though not all of them. The table has around 70,000 clones, around 82% seen once. The CDR3 spans 18 residues. Germline V gives CDR1 SGHNT, CDR2 YENEEA. Trimming took 0 bases from V and 4 from J, leaving 21 bases between them. Here the sequenced sample was CD4+ or CD8+ T cells sorted from blood, taken in a trial of the OX40 agonist ivuxolimab. J is TRBJ1-2 and V is TRBV11-3; no reliable D call. The sequence derives from an adult with an advanced solid tumor such as melanoma, head and neck, liver or kidney cancer. This CDR3 is CASSLEGGVYGRLYGYTF. DNA of the CDR3: TGTGCCAGCAGCTTAGAAGGTGGGGTATATGGGCGGCTCTATGGCTACACCTTC.